This T cell receptor (beta chain) was found in a study of T-cell reconstitution after alpha-beta-depleted transplantation in children listed by TCRdb under 2016. Context from the whole study: The study quantitatively tracked T-cell immune reconstitution after TCRalphabeta/CD19-depleted allogeneic hematopoietic cell transplantation in children using TCR repertoire profiling.

This clonotype occurred a few times. Its antigen remains undetermined. No base-level quality is on record; no much larger clone is a single base apart. Libraries were built with PCR. For sequencing, an Illumina HiSeq 2500 was employed. TCR library preparation used molecular barcoding, with unique molecular identifiers applied to normalize quantification of the TCRbeta repertoire. The public reads were run again by TCRdb, first through fastp at Q25 and then through MiXCR, and only productive beta chains were kept. Rows merge per CDR3 protein into single entries with the most common DNA and genes. The sample includes 300,000 or so distinct CDR3 sequences, with almost 10% observed a single time. The ten largest make up around 10% of the sample. V sheds 1 base and J sheds 1 base, leaving 16 bases between their ends. Inclusive of the bounding cysteine and phenylalanine, the CDR3 is 17 residues long. Kept here is only the CDR3 DNA, which spans 51 bases and is read in frame from base 1. Reading the germline V gene (reference sequence) gives CDR1 DFQATT and CDR2 SNEGSKA.

The receptor's source is a human donor who donated a stem cell graft to a child with SCID. The specimen was PBMCs from the stem cell graft donor, collected from the stem cell graft. The chain is made from TRBV20-1 and TRBJ2-2; the D region possibly corresponds to TRBD2 (6 bases align). The CDR3 here reads CSARAGGFGVNTGELFF. The sequenced DNA: TGCAGTGCTAGAGCTGGGGGGTTTGGGGTGAACACCGGGGAGCTGTTTTTT.